The 20 T cell receptor beta chains reported below all come from one sample, sequenced in a study of blood T cells in healthy people across ages. Sample-barcoded 5' priming and a J-beta primer mix drove a second PCR of 7 to 11 cycles. A single record per CDR3 protein comes from TCRdb applying MiXCR to the 5' RACE reads. The sample lists about 670,000 distinct CDR3 sequences, about 50% occurring once. Sequenced input: blood. These receptors were collected from a woman older than 75 in good health.

About this clonotype itself: This sequence may be a read error, since a much larger clone differs from it by one base. The V and J genes are TRBV20-1 and TRBJ2-3; weak D call: TRBD1 (5 bases). Germline values: CDR1 DFQATT, CDR2 SNEGSKA (reference sequence). This CDR3 has 13 residues. The CDR3 protein is CSARRDSTDSQYF. CDR3 nucleotide sequence: TGCAGTGCTAGACGCGACAGCACAGATTCGCAGTATTTT.

V is TRBV3-1 and J is TRBJ2-3, with D possibly being TRBD1 or TRBD2 (5 bases each). The V end was cut by 5 bases, the J end by 0 bases, with 18 bases between. CDR1 LGHDT and CDR2 YNNKEL come from the germline V gene (reference sequence). The CDR3 totals 17 residues. The CDR3 DNA sequence: TGTGCCAGCAGCTTACCCGGGACGGGAAAAAGCACAGATACGCAGTATTTT. It encodes CASSLPGTGKSTDTQYF.

V is TRBV5-6 and J is TRBJ2-3; 7 bases fit TRBD2. The CDR3 spans 18 residues. The junction had 16 bases not matched to a gene; V was cut back by 4 bases and J by 2 bases. Germline values: CDR1 SGHDT, CDR2 YYEEEE. The CDR3: CASSEKGGGLVATDTQYF. The CDR3 DNA sequence: TGTGCCAGCAGCGAAAAGGGAGGAGGACTAGTGGCCACAGATACGCAGTATTTT.

The chain combines TRBV28 with TRBJ2-7; the match to TRBD2 covers 7 bases. Germline lookup yields CDR1 MDHEN and CDR2 SYDVKM. The trim removed 5 bases at V and 0 bases at J, leaving 7 bases unmatched. CDR3 length: 15 residues. CDR3 sequence reads: CASSTSSGNSYEQYF. The DNA of the CDR3 is TGTGCCAGCAGTACTAGCAGCGGGAACTCCTACGAGCAGTACTTC.

CDR3 region: CASSLQGFGYTF. The CDR3 DNA reads as TGTGCCAGCAGCCTACAGGGATTTGGCTACACCTTC. This chain links TRBV3-1 with TRBJ1-2, with a weak D call TRBD1 (6 bases). This CDR3 is built from 12 residues. The germline CDR1 and CDR2 sequences are LGHDT and YNNKEL (reference sequence). Trimming took 4 bases from V and 7 from J, leaving 10 bases between them.

This clonotype was detected ten times or more. This rearrangement joins TRBV6-5 to TRBJ1-5; D remains unclear. The CDR3 consists of 18 residues. Germline V gene lookup returns CDR1 MNHEY and CDR2 SVGAGI. The V gene lost 0 bases and the J gene lost 2 bases, with 17 bases spanning the gap. The CDR3 reads CASSYSPLAGSGNQPQHF. In nucleotides, the CDR3 is TGTGCCAGCAGTTACTCGCCCCTCGCTGGATCCGGCAATCAGCCCCAGCATTTT.

The chain uses TRBV12-3 or TRBV12-4 and TRBJ1-1; D perhaps matches TRBD1 (5 bases). The CDR3 runs to 17 residues. Trimming shortened V by 3 bases and J by 0 bases, and 17 bases separated the two germline ends. The chain's CDR3 is CASSFALGAGMNTEAFF. CDR3 DNA sequence: TGTGCCAGCAGTTTTGCCCTAGGGGCAGGGATGAACACTGAAGCTTTCTTT.

This clonotype showed up many times. The chain employs TRBV7-2 and TRBJ1-4; D gene uncertain. V lost 4 bases to trimming and J lost 5 bases, with 11 bases between them. Germline V CDR1 and CDR2: SGHTA, FQGNSA. The CDR3 is 14 residues long. CDR3 sequence (DNA): TGTGCCAGCAGCTCCCAAATGACAAATGAAAAACTGTTTTTT. This sequence encodes CASSSQMTNEKLFF.

This clonotype was seen more than once but under ten times. The chain has TRBV29-1 and TRBJ2-1; 13 bases align to TRBD2. V shed 5 bases, J shed 8 bases, and the junction held 3 bases outside the gene matches. The germline V gene encodes CDR1 SQVTM and CDR2 ANQGSEA. The CDR3 sequence is 13 residues long. Here the CDR3 reads CSVRLAGGHEQFF. The CDR3 nucleotides read TGCAGCGTTAGACTAGCGGGGGGTCATGAGCAGTTCTTC.

V gene TRBV20-1 combines with J gene TRBJ2-7; the match to TRBD2 covers 7 bases. The J segment lost 1 base and the V segment lost 8 bases, leaving 8 bases of the junction unmatched. The CDR3 is 13 residues long. Germline-derived CDR1 and CDR2 are DFQATT and SNEGSKA (reference sequence). CDR3 protein: CSISGPGSYEQYF. The CDR3 DNA reads as TGCAGTATTAGCGGGCCTGGTTCCTACGAGCAGTACTTC.

Points on this clonotype: A much larger clone is a single base away; this may be a read error. This chain joins TRBV7-2 and TRBJ2-2, with D unresolved. CDR1 and CDR2 from the germline V gene are SGHTA and FQGNSA. This CDR3 region has 12 residues. The CDR3 is CASNLRLGELFF. The DNA of the CDR3 is TGTGCCAGCAACTTACGTCTCGGGGAGCTGTTTTTT.

This clonotype was seen many times. The chain employs TRBV28 and TRBJ2-5; 14 nucleotides match TRBD2. Trimming removed 5 bases from V and 5 bases from J; junction bases left unmatched: 7. Germline CDR1 is MDHEN and CDR2 is SYDVKM. The CDR3 runs 16 residues. Here the CDR3 DNA reads TGTGCCAGCAGTATGACTAGCGGGAGGGCGGGGGAGACCCAGTACTTC. Translation gives CASSMTSGRAGETQYF.

The chain is built from TRBV2 and TRBJ2-3, with TRBD1 matching over 7 bases. The CDR3 length is 14 residues. Germline assignment: CDR1 SNHLY and CDR2 FYNNEI. V dropped 2 bases and J dropped 4; count of bases not matched to a gene: 3. The CDR3, as DNA: TGTGCCAGCAGTGAAAACAGGGGTCCAGATACGCAGTATTTT. Translating gives CASSENRGPDTQYF.

This rearrangement joins TRBV4-3 to TRBJ1-2; D might be TRBD1 (5 bases). The germline V gene has CDR1 LGHNA and CDR2 YSLEER. Trimming stripped 0 bases from V and 3 bases from J, with 14 bases between. The CDR3 length is 16 residues. The CDR3 region has the DNA TGCGCCAGCAGCCAAGATGGGCAGGGTGGGTACTATGGCTACACCTTC. This translates into CASSQDGQGGYYGYTF.

At least ten counts were recorded for this clonotype. The V and J genes are TRBV18 and TRBJ1-2, with D tentatively TRBD1 (5 bases). In germline, CDR1 is KGHSH, CDR2 LQKENI. The CDR3 sequence is 13 residues long. Trimming took off 4 bases at V and 5 bases at J, with 11 bases between the two ends. CDR3 coding DNA: TGTGCCAGCTCACTACAGGATTTATATGGCTACACCTTC. Translated: CASSLQDLYGYTF.

There are many counts of this clonotype. This chain uses TRBV20-1 with TRBJ1-2; TRBD1 aligns across 9 bases. This CDR3 region has 13 residues. In germline, CDR1 is DFQATT, CDR2 SNEGSKA (reference sequence). V dropped 5 bases and J dropped 6; count of bases not matched to a gene: 7. In nucleotides, the CDR3 is TGCAGTGCTTGGGACAGGGCCCAGGATGGCTACACCTTC. Encoded protein: CSAWDRAQDGYTF.

This clonotype was seen a few times. The V gene is TRBV5-1, the J gene TRBJ2-7, with D possibly called TRBD1 or TRBD2 (5 bases each). The V end lost 6 bases, the J end lost 0 bases, and 10 bases lay between the germline ends. The CDR3 runs to 13 residues. Per the germline V gene, CDR1 is SGHRS and CDR2 is YFSETQ. CDR3 region: CASNNGGSYEQYF. The CDR3 DNA follows: TGCGCCAGCAACAATGGGGGCTCCTACGAGCAGTACTTC.

This sequence joins TRBV29-1 and TRBJ2-7, with D possibly being TRBD1 (5 bases). The end of the DNA aligns better with TRBJ2-5, so the J call may be wrong. Per the germline V gene, CDR1 is SQVTM and CDR2 is ANQGSEA. CDR3 length: 12 residues. The CDR3 protein is CSVEVGVETQYF. The CDR3 nucleotides read TGCAGCGTTGAGGTAGGGGTGGAGACCCAGTACTTC.

The chain links TRBV13 to TRBJ2-1; no clear D gene. Trimming left V 5 bases short and J 8 bases short, with 10 bases between. This CDR3 region has 12 residues. The germline gives CDR1 PRHDT, CDR2 FYEKMQ (reference sequence). The CDR3 reads CASSLPWDEQFF. CDR3 nucleotides: TGTGCCAGCAGCCTCCCTTGGGATGAGCAGTTCTTC.

CDR3 in DNA: TGCGCCAGCAGCGGAAACTCTGCAACTAATGAAAAACTGTTTTTT. It specifies CASSGNSATNEKLFF. V usage is TRBV5-1 and J usage is TRBJ1-4; D gene unclear. Germline V gene data show CDR1 as SGHRS and CDR2 as YFSETQ. V gave up 4 bases and J gave up 0 bases, with 10 bases separating them. CDR3 length equals 15 residues. Complete variable domain (other parts from reference TRBV5-1 and TRBJ1-4): KAGVTQTPRYLIKTRGQQVTLSCSPISGHRSVSWYQQTPGQGLQFLFEYFSETQRNKGNFPGRFSGRQFSNSRSEMNVSTLELGDSALYLCASSGNSATNEKLFFGSGTQLSVL.